This entry lists 12 T cell receptor beta chains sequenced from one sample in a study of breast tumors, draining lymph nodes, adjacent tissues. TCRdb reanalysed the multiplex PCR reads using MiXCR and keeps one entry per CDR3 protein. Of roughly 220,000 distinct CDR3 sequences listed, around 35% are singletons. Axillary draining lymph nodes of breast cancer patients supplied the node samples. Specimen: axillary lymph node tissue. All receptors derive from a female donor with breast cancer. Some clones in this sample may be carry-over from other donors' samples.

This sequence joins TRBV15 and TRBJ2-1; the D is unclear. CDR1 and CDR2 from the germline V gene are LNHNV and YYDKDF (reference sequence). V was shortened by 1 base and J by 3 bases, with 1 base between the two germline ends. The CDR3 consists of 12 residues. The DNA of the CDR3 is TGTGCCACCAGCAGAGTCTACAATGAGCAGTTCTTC. Its protein is CATSRVYNEQFF.

This clonotype was detected ten times or more. The rearrangement links TRBV7-8 to TRBJ2-5; 9 bases line up with TRBD2. This CDR3 is built from 16 residues. The germline V gene has CDR1 SGHVS and CDR2 FQNEAQ. V gave up 2 bases and J gave up 5 bases; unmatched junction bases: 9. Written as DNA, the CDR3 is TGTGCCAGCAGCTTAACTGGCGGGGGGGCTCGGGAGACCCAGTACTTC. Its translation: CASSLTGGGARETQYF.

This clonotype was counted ten times or more. The chain uses TRBV19 and TRBJ2-2, with D perhaps assigned TRBD1 or TRBD2 (6 bases each). Trimming took off 1 base at V and 4 bases at J, with 13 bases between the two ends. There are 16 residues in the CDR3. Looked up from germline, CDR1 is LNHDA and CDR2 is SQIVND (reference sequence). CDR3 DNA: TGTGCCAGTAGTATAGGAGGGGGGAGAGGCACCGGGGAGCTGTTTTTT. Amino acid sequence: CASSIGGGRGTGELFF. Full variable domain (rest looked up from reference TRBV19 and TRBJ2-2): DGGITQSPKYLFRKEGQNVTLSCEQNLNHDAMYWYRQDPGQGLRLIYYSQIVNDFQKGDIAEGYSVSREKKESFPLTVTSAQKNPTAFYLCASSIGGGRGTGELFFGEGSRLTVL.

This clonotype came up many times. The chain recombines TRBV11-2 with TRBJ1-6; unclear D gene. The CDR3 contains 14 residues. The V gene's germline CDR1 is SGHAT and CDR2 FQNNGV. The V and J ends lost 5 bases and 6 bases respectively, with 11 bases between them. The DNA for the CDR3 is TGTGCCAGCAGCGACCGCGTCGGTAATTCACCCCTCCACTTT. This gives the protein CASSDRVGNSPLHF.

This clonotype was counted ten times or more. The chain carries TRBV14 and TRBJ2-3; 8 positions agree with TRBD2. The V gene end was trimmed by 3 bases and the J gene end by 4 bases; junction bases not matched to a gene: 9. Germline V gene lookup returns CDR1 SGHDN and CDR2 FVKESK. The CDR3 loop spans 16 amino acids. CDR3 sequence (DNA): TGTGCCAGCAGCCAGAGGGCGGGAGGAGGGGCAGATACGCAGTATTTT. It translates to CASSQRAGGGADTQYF.

The chain is built from TRBV20-1 and TRBJ2-7; possible D gene TRBD2, 6 bases. The V gene's germline CDR1 is DFQATT and CDR2 SNEGSKA (reference sequence). V lost 4 bases and J lost 3, with 10 bases in between. The CDR3 totals 12 residues. The CDR3 loop reads CSANFGGYEQYF. CDR3 bases: TGCAGTGCTAATTTCGGGGGCTACGAGCAGTACTTC.

The sample holds a few counts of this clonotype. This chain uses TRBV7-2 with TRBJ2-3; D assignment may be TRBD1 or TRBD2 (5 bases each). This CDR3 contains 17 residues. The germline CDR1 and CDR2 sequences are SGHTA and FQGNSA. The V gene lost 4 bases and the J gene lost 6 bases, with 23 bases spanning the gap. For the CDR3, the DNA is TGTGCCAGCAGCTCCGCGGATACTTCAGGATGGGGGGATACGCAGTATTTT. Its translation is CASSSADTSGWGDTQYF.

This clonotype was picked up many times. The chain joins TRBV24-1 to TRBJ2-2, with D possibly being TRBD2 (6 bases). CDR1 and CDR2 (germline): KGHDR, SFDVKD. V was clipped by 3 bases and J by 7 bases, with 17 bases between them. The CDR3 is 16 residues long. The CDR3 reads CATSDPPGLRIGELFF. The CDR3 DNA sequence: TGTGCCACCAGTGATCCCCCGGGACTCCGGATCGGGGAGCTGTTTTTT.

The V gene is TRBV3-1, the J gene TRBJ2-5, with D perhaps matching TRBD1 or TRBD2 (6 bases each). The CDR3 loop spans 17 amino acids. Germline CDR1 is LGHDT and CDR2 is YNNKEL (reference sequence). Trimming took off 4 bases at V and 4 bases at J, with 22 bases between the two ends. DNA for the CDR3: TGTGCCAGCAGCCCAGGGGCCGCGGGATACCGTGGAGAGACCCAGTACTTC. Protein sequence: CASSPGAAGYRGETQYF.

The genes are TRBV7-9 and TRBJ2-2; no firm D call. The CDR3 has 13 amino acids. CDR1 SEHNR and CDR2 FQNEAQ come from the germline V gene (reference sequence). V dropped 10 bases and J dropped 1 base, with 10 bases sitting between them. CDR3 protein: CAIRGENTGELFF. CDR3 in DNA: TGTGCCATACGCGGTGAGAACACCGGGGAGCTGTTTTTT.

The chain couples TRBV7-2 to TRBJ2-5; D might be TRBD2 (6 bases). Trimming shortened V by 6 bases and J by 2 bases, and 13 bases separated the two germline ends. The CDR3 length is 14 residues. In germline, CDR1 is SGHTA, CDR2 FQGNSA. The CDR3 region has the DNA TGTGCCAGCAGTCCCCGGGACTTACAAGAGACCCAGTACTTC. Translating gives CASSPRDLQETQYF.

This clonotype came up many times. A much larger clone differs from this one at a single base, so this may be a read error. V usage is TRBV20-1 and J usage is TRBJ1-2; TRBD1 matches 7 bases. This CDR3 has 15 amino acids. Per the germline V gene, CDR1 is DFQATT and CDR2 is SNEGSKA (reference sequence). After removal of 5 bases from V and 2 bases from J, the junction contained 11 bases not matched to a gene. CDR3 nucleotide sequence: TGCAGTGCTTGGGACAGCCCTCGCAGGAACTATGGCTACACCTTC. Encoded protein: CSAWDSPRRNYGYTF.